Presented here are 5 T cell receptor beta chains from one specimen sequenced in a study of cytomegalovirus exposure and HLA in healthy donors. Primers: 60 Vbeta forward and 13 Jbeta reverse. Sequencing was performed with immunoSEQ multiplex PCR; in TCRdb, only in-frame clones are kept and a portion is missing. In the table there are roughly 120,000 clones, less than 80% of which are singletons. Sequencing was performed on PBMCs. These receptors were collected from a woman in her forties in good health and CMV-seropositive.

V usage is TRBV28 and J usage is TRBJ2-1; D is uncertain. V shed 8 bases and J shed 10 bases, with 9 bases lying between them. Per germline, CDR1 MDHEN and CDR2 SYDVKM. The CDR3 is made up of 10 amino acids. CDR3: CASGVWEQFF. The CDR3 region has the DNA TGTGCCAGCGGAGTTTGGGAGCAGTTCTTC.

This clone was seen just once. The V and J genes are TRBV6-5 and TRBJ2-3; possible D gene TRBD2, 6 bases. V lost 4 bases to trimming and J lost 1 base, with 9 bases between them. CDR3 length equals 14 residues. Germline assignment: CDR1 MNHEY and CDR2 SVGAGI. CDR3: CASSLGGGTDTQYF. In DNA, the CDR3 is TGTGCCAGCAGTTTAGGAGGGGGCACAGATACGCAGTATTTT.

This clone was observed a few times. This chain joins TRBV9 and TRBJ1-1, with a possible D match to TRBD1 (6 bases). The germline V and J ends were trimmed by 0 bases and 5 bases, with 11 bases remaining between them. CDR1 is SGDLS and CDR2 is YYNGEE in the germline V gene. CDR3 length: 14 amino acids. CDR3 nucleotide sequence: TGTGCCAGCAGCGTAGAACAGGGCAGGACTGAAGCTTTCTTT. Translation gives CASSVEQGRTEAFF.

Turning to this clone: The sample has other DNA sequences that encode this CDR3 too. The chain links TRBV7-2 to TRBJ2-7; 11 nucleotides line up with TRBD2. Germline values: CDR1 SGHTA, CDR2 FQGNSA. There are 14 residues in the CDR3. V lost 5 bases to trimming and J lost 4 bases; unmatched junction nucleotides: 4. CDR3 sequence reads: CASSTGTSGYEQYF. CDR3 in DNA: TGTGCCAGCAGCACCGGGACTAGCGGATACGAGCAGTACTTC.

The genes are TRBV30 and TRBJ1-2; a weak D match, TRBD1 (5 bases). V was pared by 3 bases and J by 4 bases, with 18 bases between. CDR3 length: 15 amino acids. CDR1 is GTSNPN, CDR2 SVGIG, per germline (reference sequence). CDR3 loop: CAWRLRRQGTYGYTF. The CDR3 DNA follows: TGTGCCTGGAGACTCCGTAGGCAGGGTACCTATGGCTACACCTTC.